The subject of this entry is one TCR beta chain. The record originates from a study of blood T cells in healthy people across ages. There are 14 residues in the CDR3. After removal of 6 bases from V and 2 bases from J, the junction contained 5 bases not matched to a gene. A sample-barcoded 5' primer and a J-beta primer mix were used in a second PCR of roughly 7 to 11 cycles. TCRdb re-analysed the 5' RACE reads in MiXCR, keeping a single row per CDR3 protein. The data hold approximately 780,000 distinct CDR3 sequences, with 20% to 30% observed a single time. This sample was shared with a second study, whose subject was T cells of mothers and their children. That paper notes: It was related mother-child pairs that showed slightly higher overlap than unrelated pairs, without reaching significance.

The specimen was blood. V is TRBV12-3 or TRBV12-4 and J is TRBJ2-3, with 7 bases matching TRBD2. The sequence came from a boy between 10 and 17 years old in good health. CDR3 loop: CASRPSGDTDTQYF. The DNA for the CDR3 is TGTGCCAGCAGGCCTAGCGGTGACACAGATACGCAGTATTTT.